The entry below gives a single T cell receptor beta chain sequence along with its context. Its antigen is currently unknown. This sample is part of a study of shared clonotypes between healthy human individuals. In germline, CDR1 is SGHDT, CDR2 YYEEEE. This CDR3 has 14 residues. The V end was cut by 4 bases, the J end by 4 bases, with 14 bases between. Study-level findings and limits: A reduction in generation probabilities was seen for non-shared clonotypes relative to those shared by all four donors.

TCRdb's copy holds only in-frame clones and misses some; the assay was immunoSEQ multiplex PCR. Of 630,000 or so clones listed, roughly 98% are singletons. CD45RO-negative, CCR7-selected cells formed the naive CD8 fraction, which excluded terminally differentiated effector memory CD45RA+ cells. Sequenced input: naive CD8+ T cells sorted from blood. This chain joins TRBV5-6 and TRBJ1-2; D uncertain. The source of this sequence is a man aged 25 to 40 in good health. The CDR3 sequence is CASSPVGPGYGYTF. In DNA, the CDR3 is TGTGCCAGCAGCCCGGTCGGTCCCGGCTATGGCTACACCTTC.